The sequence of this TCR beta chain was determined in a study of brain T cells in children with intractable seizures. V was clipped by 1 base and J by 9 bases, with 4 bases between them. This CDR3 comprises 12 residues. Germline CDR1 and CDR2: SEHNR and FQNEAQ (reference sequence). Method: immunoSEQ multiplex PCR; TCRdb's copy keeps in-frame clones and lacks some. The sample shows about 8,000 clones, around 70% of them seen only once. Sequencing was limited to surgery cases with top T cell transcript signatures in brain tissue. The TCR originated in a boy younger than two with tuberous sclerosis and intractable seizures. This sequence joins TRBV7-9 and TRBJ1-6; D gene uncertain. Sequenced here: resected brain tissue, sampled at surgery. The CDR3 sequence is CASSLGFSPLHF. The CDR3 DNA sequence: TGTGCCAGCAGCTTAGGGTTTTCACCCCTCCACTTT. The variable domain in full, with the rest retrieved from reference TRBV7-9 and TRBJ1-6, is DTGVSQNPRHKITKRGQNVTFRCDPISEHNRLYWYRQTLGQGPEFLTYFQNEAQLEKSRLLSDRFSAERPKGSFSTLEIQRTEQGDSAMYLCASSLGFSPLHFGNGTRLTVT.